The 12 T cell receptor beta chains reported below all come from one sample, sequenced in a study of OX40 agonist ivuxolimab in advanced cancers. Here immunoSEQ multiplex PCR was the method, and the copy in TCRdb shows in-frame clones only, minus some. The table shows 75,000 to 100,000 clones, with 92% occurring only once. The specimen comprised CD4+ or CD8+ T cells sorted from blood, sampled in a trial of the OX40 agonist ivuxolimab. These TCRs come from an adult with an advanced solid tumor such as melanoma, head and neck, liver or kidney cancer.

This chain connects TRBV4-1 to TRBJ1-4; a weak D match, TRBD1 (5 bases). Trimming stripped 2 bases from V and 5 bases from J, with 18 bases between. The CDR3 length is 17 residues. CDR1 MGHRA and CDR2 YSYEKL come from the germline V gene. CDR3 protein: CASSQFSLDNLNEKLFF. CDR3 coding DNA: TGCGCCAGCAGCCAATTTTCCCTGGACAATCTAAATGAAAAACTGTTTTTT.

This chain connects TRBV27 to TRBJ2-2, with TRBD1 as a possible D gene (6 bases). Between the trimmed V and J ends, which lost 6 bases and 6 bases, there was a span of 11 bases. This CDR3 has 13 residues. Per germline, CDR1 MNHEY and CDR2 SMNVEV (reference sequence). CDR3 residues: CASSPTGPGELFF. The CDR3 DNA reads as TGTGCCAGCAGCCCAACAGGGCCCGGGGAGCTGTTTTTT.

The J gene is TRBJ1-1, the V gene TRBV6-5; no definite D call. The CDR3 contains 14 residues. Germline V lookup: CDR1 MNHEY, CDR2 SVGAGI. V lost 5 bases to trimming and J lost 5 bases, with 15 bases between them. The CDR3 DNA reads as TGTGCCAGCAGTGCTTACTTCAGCGGTACTGAAGCTTTCTTT. Translated, it gives CASSAYFSGTEAFF.

The V call is TRBV5-6, the J call TRBJ2-1; D remains ambiguous. The V end lost 0 bases, the J end lost 1 base, and 5 bases lay between the germline ends. The CDR3 has 14 residues. Germline V gene sequence: CDR1 SGHDT, CDR2 YYEEEE. The CDR3 DNA reads as TGTGCCAGCAGCTTGGAAGGGTCCTACAATGAGCAGTTCTTC. Protein sequence: CASSLEGSYNEQFF.

The gene calls are TRBV4-3 and TRBJ2-1; the match to TRBD1 covers 9 bases. This CDR3 is 17 amino acids long. Trimming took 4 bases from V and 1 from J; bases not matched to a gene: 8. CDR1 and CDR2 (germline): LGHNA, YSLEER. Written as DNA, the CDR3 is TGCGCCAGCAGCCTGTACTCCGGGACAGGGTCCTACAATGAGCAGTTCTTC. It codes for CASSLYSGTGSYNEQFF.

The V gene is TRBV5-4, the J gene TRBJ1-1; D may be TRBD1 (6 bases). Trimming took 0 bases from V and 6 from J, leaving 12 bases between them. The length of the CDR3 is 14 residues. CDR1 and CDR2 (germline): SGHNT, YYREEE (reference sequence). In DNA, the CDR3 is TGTGCCAGCAGCTTGGTCCTGGGGGGCGCTGAAGCTTTCTTT. Encoded protein: CASSLVLGGAEAFF.

The chain employs TRBV29-1 and TRBJ1-2, with TRBD1 matching 12 bases. V was clipped by 0 bases and J by 6 bases; unmatched bases: 2. Germline V gives CDR1 SQVTM, CDR2 ANQGSEA. The CDR3 contains 14 residues. CDR3 amino acids: CSVEEWDRGHGYTF. The CDR3 coding sequence is TGCAGCGTTGAAGAGTGGGACAGGGGGCATGGCTACACCTTC.

The chain uses TRBV19 and TRBJ1-5; weak D call: TRBD1 (5 bases). Trimming took off 1 base at V and 4 bases at J, with 14 bases between the two ends. The germline gives CDR1 LNHDA, CDR2 SQIVND (reference sequence). The CDR3 totals 16 residues. CDR3 nucleotides: TGTGCCAGTAGTATAGGGGATTGGACACCTAATCAGCCCCAGCATTTT. This encodes CASSIGDWTPNQPQHF.

This chain uses TRBV2 with TRBJ1-1; a weak D match, TRBD1 (5 bases). The CDR3 covers 15 residues. V lost 2 bases and J 3 bases, leaving 13 bases between the germline ends. Per germline, CDR1 SNHLY and CDR2 FYNNEI. DNA of the CDR3: TGTGCCAGCAGTGAATCCCCGGGGGGTTACACTGAAGCTTTCTTT. As protein: CASSESPGGYTEAFF.

The CDR3 region has the DNA TGTGCCAGCAGTTTGGGAAACGAGCAGTACTTC. Residues: CASSLGNEQYF. The J gene is TRBJ2-7, the V gene TRBV27; D is ambiguous. V dropped 3 bases and J dropped 5 bases, with 5 bases sitting between them. This CDR3 has 11 amino acids. CDR1 is MNHEY and CDR2 is SMNVEV in the germline V gene (reference sequence).

The J gene is TRBJ1-1, the V gene TRBV29-1; D gene uncertain. CDR1 is SQVTM, CDR2 ANQGSEA, per germline. With 3 bases removed from V and 3 bases from J, the gap between germline ends came to 11 bases. The CDR3 runs 13 residues. CDR3 nucleotide sequence: TGCAGCGTTGAGCCCCTCTCTGACACTGAAGCTTTCTTT. This sequence encodes CSVEPLSDTEAFF.

This chain connects TRBV11-2 to TRBJ2-1; 8 nucleotides align to TRBD2. V lost 5 bases and J lost 5; bases outside the gene matches: 14. The CDR3 contains 17 residues. CDR1 SGHAT and CDR2 FQNNGV come from the germline V gene. The CDR3 nucleotides read TGTGCCAGCAGCAGAAGGGCGGGGGGCCGAGTTGACAATGAGCAGTTCTTC. Translating gives CASSRRAGGRVDNEQFF. The variable domain in full, with the rest retrieved from reference TRBV11-2 and TRBJ2-1, is EAGVAQSPRYKIIEKRQSVAFWCNPISGHATLYWYQQILGQGPKLLIQFQNNGVVDDSQLPKDRFSAERLKGVDSTLKIQPAKLEDSAVYLCASSRRAGGRVDNEQFFGPGTRLTVL.